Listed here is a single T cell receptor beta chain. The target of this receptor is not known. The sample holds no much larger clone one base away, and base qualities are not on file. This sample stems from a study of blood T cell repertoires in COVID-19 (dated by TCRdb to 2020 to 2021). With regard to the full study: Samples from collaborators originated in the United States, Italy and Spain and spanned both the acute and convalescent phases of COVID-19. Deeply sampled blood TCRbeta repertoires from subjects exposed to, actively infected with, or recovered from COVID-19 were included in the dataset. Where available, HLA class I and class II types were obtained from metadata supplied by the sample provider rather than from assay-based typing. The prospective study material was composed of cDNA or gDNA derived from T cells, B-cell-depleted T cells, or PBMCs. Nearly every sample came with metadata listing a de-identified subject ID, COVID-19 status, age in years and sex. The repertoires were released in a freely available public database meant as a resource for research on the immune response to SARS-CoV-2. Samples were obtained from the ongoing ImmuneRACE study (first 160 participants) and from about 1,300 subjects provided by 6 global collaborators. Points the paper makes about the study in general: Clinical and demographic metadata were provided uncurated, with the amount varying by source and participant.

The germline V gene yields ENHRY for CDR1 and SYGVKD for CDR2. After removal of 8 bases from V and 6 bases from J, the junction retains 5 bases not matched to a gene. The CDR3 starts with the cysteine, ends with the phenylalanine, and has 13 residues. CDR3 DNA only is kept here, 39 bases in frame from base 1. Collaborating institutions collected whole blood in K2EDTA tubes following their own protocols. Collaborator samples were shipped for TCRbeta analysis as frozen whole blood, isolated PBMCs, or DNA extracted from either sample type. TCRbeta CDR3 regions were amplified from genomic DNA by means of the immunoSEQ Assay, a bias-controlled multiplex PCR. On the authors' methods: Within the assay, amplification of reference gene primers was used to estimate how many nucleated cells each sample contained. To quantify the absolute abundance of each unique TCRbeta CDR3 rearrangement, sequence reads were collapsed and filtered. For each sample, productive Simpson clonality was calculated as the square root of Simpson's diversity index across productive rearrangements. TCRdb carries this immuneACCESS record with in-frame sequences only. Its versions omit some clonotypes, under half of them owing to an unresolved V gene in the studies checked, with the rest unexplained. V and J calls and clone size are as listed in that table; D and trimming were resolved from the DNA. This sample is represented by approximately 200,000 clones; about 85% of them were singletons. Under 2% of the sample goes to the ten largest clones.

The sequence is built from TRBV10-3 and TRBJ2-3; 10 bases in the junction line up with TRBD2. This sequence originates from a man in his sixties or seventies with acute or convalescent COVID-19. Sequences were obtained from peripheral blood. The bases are TGTGCCATCCAAAGCGGGAGGGCGGATACGCAGTATTTT. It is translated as CAIQSGRADTQYF.